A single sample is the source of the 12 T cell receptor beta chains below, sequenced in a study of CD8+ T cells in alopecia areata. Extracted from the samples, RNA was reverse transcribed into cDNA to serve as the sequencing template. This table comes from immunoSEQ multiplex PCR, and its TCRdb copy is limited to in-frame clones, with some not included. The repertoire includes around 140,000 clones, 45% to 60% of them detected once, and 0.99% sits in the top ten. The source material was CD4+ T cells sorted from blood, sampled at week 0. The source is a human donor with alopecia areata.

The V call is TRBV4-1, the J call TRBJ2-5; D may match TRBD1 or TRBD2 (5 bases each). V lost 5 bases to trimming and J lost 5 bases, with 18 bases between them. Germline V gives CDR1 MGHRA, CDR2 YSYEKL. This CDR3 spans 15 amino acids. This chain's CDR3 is CASSSQRGADETQYF. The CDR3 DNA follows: TGCGCCAGCAGCTCTCAGAGGGGCGCGGACGAGACCCAGTACTTC.

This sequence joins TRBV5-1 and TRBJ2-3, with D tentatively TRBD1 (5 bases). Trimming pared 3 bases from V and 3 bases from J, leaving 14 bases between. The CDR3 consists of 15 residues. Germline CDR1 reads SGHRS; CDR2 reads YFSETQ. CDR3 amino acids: CASSSLGQTTDTQYF. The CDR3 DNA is TGCGCCAGCAGCTCCCTGGGGCAGACTACAGATACGCAGTATTTT.

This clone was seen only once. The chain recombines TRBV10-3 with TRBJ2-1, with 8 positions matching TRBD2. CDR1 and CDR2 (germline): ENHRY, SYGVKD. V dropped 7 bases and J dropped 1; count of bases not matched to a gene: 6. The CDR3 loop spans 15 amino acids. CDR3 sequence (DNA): TGTGCCATCAAGCCCTCGGGAGGGTCCTACAATGAGCAGTTCTTC. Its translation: CAIKPSGGSYNEQFF.

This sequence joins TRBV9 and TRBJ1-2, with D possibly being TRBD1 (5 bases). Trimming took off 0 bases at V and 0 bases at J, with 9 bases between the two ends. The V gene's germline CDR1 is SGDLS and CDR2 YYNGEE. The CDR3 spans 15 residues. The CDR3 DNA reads TGTGCCAGCAGCGTAGCTGGAGGGGCTAACTATGGCTACACCTTC. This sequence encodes CASSVAGGANYGYTF.

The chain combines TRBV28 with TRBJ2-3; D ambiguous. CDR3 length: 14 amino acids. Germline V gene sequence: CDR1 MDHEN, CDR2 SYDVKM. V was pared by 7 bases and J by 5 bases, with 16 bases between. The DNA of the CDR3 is TGTGCCAGCAAACGTGCCACGCCAGGAGATACGCAGTATTTT. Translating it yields CASKRATPGDTQYF.

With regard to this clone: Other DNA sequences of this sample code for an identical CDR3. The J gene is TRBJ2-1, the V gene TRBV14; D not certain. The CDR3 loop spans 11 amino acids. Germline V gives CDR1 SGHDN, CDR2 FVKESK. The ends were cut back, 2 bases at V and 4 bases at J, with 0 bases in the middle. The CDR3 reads CASSQYNEQFF. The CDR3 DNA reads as TGTGCCAGCAGCCAATACAATGAGCAGTTCTTC. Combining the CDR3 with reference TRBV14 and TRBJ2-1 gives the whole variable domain EAGVTQFPSHSVIEKGQTVTLRCDPISGHDNLYWYRRVMGKEIKFLLHFVKESKQDESGMPNNRFLAERTGGTYSTLKVQPAELEDSGVYFCASSQYNEQFFGPGTRLTVL.

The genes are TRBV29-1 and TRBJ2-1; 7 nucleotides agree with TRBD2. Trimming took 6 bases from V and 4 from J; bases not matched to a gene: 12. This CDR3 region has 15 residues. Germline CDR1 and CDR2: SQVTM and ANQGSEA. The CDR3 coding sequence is TGCAGCGTAGAATCGGGAGGTAGGGTTTACAATGAGCAGTTCTTC. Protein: CSVESGGRVYNEQFF.

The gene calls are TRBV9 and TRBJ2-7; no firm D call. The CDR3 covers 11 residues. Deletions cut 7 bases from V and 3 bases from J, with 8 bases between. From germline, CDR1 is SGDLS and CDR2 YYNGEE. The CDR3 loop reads CASPQSYEQYF. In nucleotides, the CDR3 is TGTGCCAGCCCCCAGAGCTACGAGCAGTACTTC.

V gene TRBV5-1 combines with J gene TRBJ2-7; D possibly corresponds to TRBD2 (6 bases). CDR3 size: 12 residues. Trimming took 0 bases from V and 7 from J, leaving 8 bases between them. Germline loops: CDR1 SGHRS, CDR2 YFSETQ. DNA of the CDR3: TGCGCCAGCAGCTTGGTCGCGGGGGAGCAGTACTTC. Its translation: CASSLVAGEQYF.

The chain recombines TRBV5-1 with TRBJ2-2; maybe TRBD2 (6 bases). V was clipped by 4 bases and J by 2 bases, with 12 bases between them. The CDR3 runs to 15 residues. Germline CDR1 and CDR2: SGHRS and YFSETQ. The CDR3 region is CASSALAINTGELFF. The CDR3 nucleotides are TGCGCCAGCAGCGCGCTAGCGATCAACACCGGGGAGCTGTTTTTT.

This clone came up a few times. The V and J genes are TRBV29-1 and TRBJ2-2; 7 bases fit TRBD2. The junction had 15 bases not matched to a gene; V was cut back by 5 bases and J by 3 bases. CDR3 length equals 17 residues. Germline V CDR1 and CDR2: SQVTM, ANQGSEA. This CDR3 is CSVIQNSQAGYTGELFF. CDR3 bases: TGCAGCGTTATACAGAACTCCCAAGCGGGGTACACCGGGGAGCTGTTTTTT.

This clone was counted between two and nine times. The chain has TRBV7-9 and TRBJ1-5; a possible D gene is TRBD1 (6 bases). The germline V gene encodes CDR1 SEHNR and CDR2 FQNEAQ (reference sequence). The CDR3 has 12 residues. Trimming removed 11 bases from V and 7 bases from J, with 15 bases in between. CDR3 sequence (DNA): TGTGCCGGAACAGGGATTAAGCAGCCCCAGCATTTT. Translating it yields CAGTGIKQPQHF.